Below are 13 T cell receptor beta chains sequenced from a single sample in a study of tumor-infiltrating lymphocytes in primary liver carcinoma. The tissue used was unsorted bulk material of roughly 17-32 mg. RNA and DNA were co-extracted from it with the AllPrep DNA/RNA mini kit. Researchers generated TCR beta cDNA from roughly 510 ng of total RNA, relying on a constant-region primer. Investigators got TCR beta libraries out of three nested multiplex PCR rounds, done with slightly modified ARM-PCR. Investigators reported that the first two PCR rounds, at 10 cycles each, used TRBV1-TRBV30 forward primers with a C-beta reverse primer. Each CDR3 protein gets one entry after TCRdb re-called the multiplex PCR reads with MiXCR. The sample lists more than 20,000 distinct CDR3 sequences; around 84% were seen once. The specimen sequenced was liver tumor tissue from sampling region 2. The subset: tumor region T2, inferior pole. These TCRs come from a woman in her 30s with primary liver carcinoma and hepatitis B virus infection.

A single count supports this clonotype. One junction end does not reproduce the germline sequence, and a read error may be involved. Here the CDR3 DNA reads TGTGCTAGCAGCCCCCTAGGACTAGCGACGGCCTACGAGCAGTACTTC. Its protein is CASSPLGLATAYEQYF. The rearrangement links TRBV11-3 to TRBJ2-7, with 9 bases identical to TRBD2. In germline, CDR1 is SGHNT, CDR2 YENEEA. The CDR3 runs to 16 residues.

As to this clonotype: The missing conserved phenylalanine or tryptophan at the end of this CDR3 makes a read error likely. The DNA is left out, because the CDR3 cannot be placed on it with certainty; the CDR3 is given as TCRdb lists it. The CDR3 sequence: CANRTGTSGGFEQSL. The chain carries TRBV12-3 or TRBV12-4 and TRBJ2-1; TRBD2 reflects the table's D call only, with no check against the DNA. The CDR3 length equals 15 residues, ends included.

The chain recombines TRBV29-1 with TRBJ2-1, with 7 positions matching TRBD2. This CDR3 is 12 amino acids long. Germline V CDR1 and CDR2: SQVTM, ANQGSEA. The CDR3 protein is CSVVGWEGRMFF. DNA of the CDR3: TGCAGTGTCGTGGGGTGGGAGGGCCGTATGTTCTTC.

In DNA form, the CDR3 reads TGTGCCAGCAGCGTGGGAAGAGCCGGGGAGCTGTTTTTT. Its protein is CASSVGRAGELFF. The chain recombines TRBV9 with TRBJ2-2; D unresolved. The germline gives CDR1 SGDLS, CDR2 YYNGEE. This CDR3 region has 13 residues. Trimming removed 2 bases at V and 6 bases at J, with 8 bases between.

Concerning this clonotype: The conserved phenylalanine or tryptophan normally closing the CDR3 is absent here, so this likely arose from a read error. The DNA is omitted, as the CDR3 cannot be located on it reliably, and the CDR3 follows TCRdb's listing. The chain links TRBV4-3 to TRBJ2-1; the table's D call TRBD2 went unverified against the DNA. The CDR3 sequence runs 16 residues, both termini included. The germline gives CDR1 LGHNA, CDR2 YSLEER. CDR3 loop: CASSQDAGGSYNEQLV.

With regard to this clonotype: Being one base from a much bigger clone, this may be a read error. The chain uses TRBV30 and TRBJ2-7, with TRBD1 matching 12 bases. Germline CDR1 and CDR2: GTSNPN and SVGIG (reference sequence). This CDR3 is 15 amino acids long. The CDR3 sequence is CAWSFGTGGSYVQYF. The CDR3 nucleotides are TGTGCCTGGAGTTTTGGGACAGGGGGCTCCTACGTGCAGTACTTC.

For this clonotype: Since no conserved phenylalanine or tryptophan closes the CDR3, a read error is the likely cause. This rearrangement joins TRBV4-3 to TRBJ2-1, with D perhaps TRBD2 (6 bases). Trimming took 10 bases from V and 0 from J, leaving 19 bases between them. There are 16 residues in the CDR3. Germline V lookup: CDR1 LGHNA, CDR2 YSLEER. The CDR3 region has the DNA TGCGCCATCAACCAAGATGCGGGAAGCTCCTACAATGAGCAGTTCTCC. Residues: CAINQDAGSSYNEQFS.

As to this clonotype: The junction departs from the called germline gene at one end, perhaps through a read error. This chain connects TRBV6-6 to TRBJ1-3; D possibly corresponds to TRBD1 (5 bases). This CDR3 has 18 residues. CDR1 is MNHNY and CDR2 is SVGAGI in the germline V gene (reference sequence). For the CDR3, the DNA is TGTGCGAGCAGTTACTCCGGCCAGGGTGGGGAATCTGGAGGCACCATATATTTT. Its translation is CASSYSGQGGESGGTIYF.

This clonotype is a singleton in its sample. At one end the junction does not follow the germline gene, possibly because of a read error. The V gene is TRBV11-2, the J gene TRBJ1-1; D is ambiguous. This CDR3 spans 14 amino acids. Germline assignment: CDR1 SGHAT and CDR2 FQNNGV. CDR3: CASSLLCADTEVFF. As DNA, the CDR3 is TGTGCCAGCAGCTTATTATGTGCCGACACTGAAGTTTTCTTT.

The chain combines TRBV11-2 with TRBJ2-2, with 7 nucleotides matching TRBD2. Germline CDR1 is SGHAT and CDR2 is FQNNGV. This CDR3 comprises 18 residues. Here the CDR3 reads CTSSSPRTGGPNTGELFF. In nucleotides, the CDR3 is TGTACTAGCAGCTCACCCCGAACGGGAGGCCCGAACACCGGGGAGCTGTTTTTT. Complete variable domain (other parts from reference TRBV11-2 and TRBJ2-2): EAGVAQSPRYKIIEKRQSVAFWCNPISGHATLYWYQQILGQGPKLLIQFQNNGVVDDSQLPKDRFSAERLKGVDSTLKIQPAKLEDSAVYLCTSSSPRTGGPNTGELFFGEGSRLTVL.

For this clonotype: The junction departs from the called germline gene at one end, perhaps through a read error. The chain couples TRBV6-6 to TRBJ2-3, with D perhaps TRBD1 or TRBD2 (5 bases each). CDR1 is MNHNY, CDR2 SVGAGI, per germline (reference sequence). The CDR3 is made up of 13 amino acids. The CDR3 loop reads CASRSREIHRQYF. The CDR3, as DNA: TGCGCCAGCAGGAGCAGGGAGATACATAGGCAGTATTTT.

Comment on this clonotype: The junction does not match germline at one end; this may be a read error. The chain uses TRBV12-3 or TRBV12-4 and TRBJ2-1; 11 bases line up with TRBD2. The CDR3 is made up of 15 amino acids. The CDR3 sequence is CASSLSGTSGLELLF. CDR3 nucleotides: TGTGCCAGCAGCCTGTCCGGGACTAGCGGACTTGAGCTACTCTTC.

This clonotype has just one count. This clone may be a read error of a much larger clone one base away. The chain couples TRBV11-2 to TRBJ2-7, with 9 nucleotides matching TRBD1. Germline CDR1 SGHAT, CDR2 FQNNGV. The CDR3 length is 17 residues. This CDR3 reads CANSIDPPGQGSYEQHF. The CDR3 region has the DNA TGTGCCAACAGCATCGACCCGCCGGGACAGGGAAGCTACGAGCAGCACTTC. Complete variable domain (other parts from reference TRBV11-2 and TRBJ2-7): EAGVAQSPRYKIIEKRQSVAFWCNPISGHATLYWYQQILGQGPKLLIQFQNNGVVDDSQLPKDRFSAERLKGVDSTLKIQPAKLEDSAVYLCANSIDPPGQGSYEQHFGPGTRLTVT.